This TCR beta chain was sequenced in a study of neurological immune-mediated disorders (dated by TCRdb to 2018 to 2020). Notes on the research overall: Peripheral blood TCR-beta repertoires from patients with HTLV-I-associated myelopathy (HAM/TSP), patients with multiple sclerosis, and healthy controls were compared in the study using UMI-based sequencing. The roughly 110 TCR-beta libraries covered PBMC samples along with longitudinal samples, technical triplicates, and paired sorted CD4+ and CD8+ T-cell subsets. The cohort comprised 60 to 75 subjects: around 15 HAM/TSP patients, 35 or so multiple sclerosis patients and approximately 20 healthy controls.

The study at large found these results: TCR clonal expansion was highest in HAM/TSP patients and lowest in MS patients, with MS patients falling below even healthy controls. Across subjects, expanded clones never shared an identical CDR3 amino acid sequence, which suggests that the TCR-beta repertoires in every group were private.

The V and J ends are trimmed by 3 bases and 0 bases, leaving 9 bases between them. Including the terminal cysteine and phenylalanine, the CDR3 comprises 15 residues. CDR3 DNA is the only sequence kept; it has 45 bases, read in frame from the first base. CDR1 and CDR2 are read off the germline V gene (reference sequence) as LNHDA and SQIVND. On this clonotype: This clone's antigen is unknown. The sample holds no much larger clone one base away, and base qualities are not on file.

cDNA was synthesized by template-switch 5'RACE using a primer carrying a 10-nucleotide random unique molecular identifier by which each TCR transcript was tagged. Every sequencing run yielded over 160 million TCR-beta sequences covering 15-18 subjects. The RNeasy kit was used for extraction of total RNA. The KAPA Real-time Library Amplification kit was used to amplify TCR-beta VDJ regions with primers targeting the TCR constant region and the 5'RACE anchor. A first PCR added sample indexes and Illumina adaptors, and a second PCR then raised library yield. After Ampure bead purification, the roughly 650 bp TCR product was size-selected on a 2% E-gel SizeSelection system. Before pooling, library quality was assessed on a Bioanalyzer, concentration was determined with Qubit, and library quantification was performed with the Kapa Library Quantification kit. An Illumina HiSeq 2500 sequenced the libraries paired-end 2 x 150 bp. To increase sequence diversity, about 25-31% phiX was spiked into each library pool. Per the source publication's procedure: The quality-filtered reads were processed with the UMI-based MiGEC pipeline, whose error correction step removed more than 90% of the raw TCR sequences. VDJ genes were aligned to IMGT germline references, and each clonotype was defined by a unique CDR3 amino acid sequence together with V-J genes. Clonal expansion, Shannon diversity and CDR3 relatedness (CalcPairwiseDistances, ClusterSamples) were evaluated with VDJtools, and phylogenetic trees were built with CLCbio workbench. Using coefficient-of-variation modelling across technical triplicates, the study counted a clone as expanded if it had at least 8 unique UMIs. The public reads were run again by TCRdb, first through fastp at Q25 and then through MiXCR, and only productive beta chains were kept. Each CDR3 protein appears once, grouped with its most common genes and DNA. The V and J calls shown here were made by TCRdb, not taken from the authors' results. The sample data list some 53,000 distinct CDR3 sequences, and approximately 15% of these were observed just once. Of the sample, 3.5% to 4.5% falls within the top ten clones.

Healthy controls were blood bank volunteers in Maryland, USA. For unsorted PBMC libraries, 2 million PBMCs were used after storage in RNAlater at -80 degrees C until RNA extraction. PBMCs were separated from peripheral blood using Ficoll-Hypaque density gradient centrifugation and then cryopreserved in liquid nitrogen. The sequenced sample was PBMCs. The receptor was derived from a man in his 60s in good health. The sequence links TRBV19 to TRBJ2-1; the best D guess is TRBD2, with 5 bases matching. The encoded CDR3 is CASSMEGSSYNEQFF. Read as DNA, the sequence is TGTGCCAGTAGTATGGAAGGGAGCTCCTACAATGAGCAGTTCTTC. Joined to the reference TRBV19 and TRBJ2-1 proteins, this CDR3 gives the full variable domain: DGGITQSPKYLFRKEGQNVTLSCEQNLNHDAMYWYRQDPGQGLRLIYYSQIVNDFQKGDIAEGYSVSREKKESFPLTVTSAQKNPTAFYLCASSMEGSSYNEQFFGPGTRLTVL.